Sequencing of this T cell receptor beta chain was carried out in a study of T cells in Graves' hyperthyroidism and ophthalmopathy. Study-wide results and caveats: Blood also carried most thyroid clonotypes expanded above 0.001.

The CDR3 is 14 amino acids. The V gene's germline CDR1 is KGHSH and CDR2 LQKENI. V lost 5 bases and J 4 bases, leaving 12 bases between the germline ends. On this clonotype: Its antigen is currently unknown.

Amplification targeted TCR beta CDR3 regions from RNA transcripts. Using the HTBI primer set, a first-round RT-PCR was run on the TCR CDR3. TCRdb called the multiplex PCR reads again in MiXCR, with one record for every CDR3 protein. The sample shows approximately 620,000 distinct CDR3 sequences, 11% to 15% of them seen only once. Recently diagnosed hyperthyroidism of less than 2 months' duration affected patients aged 18 to 65. Exclusions: uncontrolled infection, other autoimmune disease, pregnancy, lactation. This clonotype was sampled from a woman between 25 and 40 years old with Graves' hyperthyroidism that later progressed to Graves' ophthalmopathy. The specimen sequenced was blood. This chain links TRBV18 with TRBJ1-5; TRBD1 might be the D (6 bases). The CDR3 nucleotides are TGTGCCAGCTCAGCCGAAGACAGGAATCAGCCCCAGCATTTT. Its protein is CASSAEDRNQPQHF.